The clone carrying this T cell receptor beta chain has a count of ten or more. Its specificity is not known. The authors prepared the TCRbeta library with unique molecular identifiers. TCRdb analysed the PCR reads with MiXCR anew, one entry per CDR3 protein. Here the sample spans 300,000 to 350,000 distinct CDR3 sequences, roughly 16% being singletons. The data derive from a study of T-cell reconstitution after alpha-beta-depleted transplantation in children. General study findings and limits: As was reported, about two months after transplant, alpha-beta T cells came from several hundred expanded graft clones. Fresh T-cell production supplied most of the T-cell counts and diversity seen one year after transplant. Surviving recipient T cells and thymic progenitors accounted for the high day-60 TCRbeta diversity observed in some patients.

This CDR3 has 18 amino acids. With 5 bases removed from V and 5 bases from J, the gap between germline ends came to 25 bases. Sequenced here: PBMCs, mostly from graft donor cells, sampled 360 days after TCRalphabeta/CD19-depleted stem cell transplant. J is TRBJ1-5 and V is TRBV12-3 or TRBV12-4, with D possibly matching TRBD1 (6 bases). The receptor was derived from a male patient aged 2 to 10 who had a stem cell transplant for acute lymphoblastic leukemia, so the T cells may come from the graft donor. The CDR3 bases are TGTGCCAGCAGTCGTAGGGGCACCTGGACAGACATAGATCAGCCCCAGCATTTT. Protein: CASSRRGTWTDIDQPQHF.